This T cell receptor (beta chain) was obtained from a study of blood T cell repertoires in COVID-19. The wider study: In each case, the material was cDNA or gDNA derived from T cells, B-cell-depleted T cells, or PBMCs.

Produced via immunoSEQ multiplex PCR; TCRdb's table is partial and in-frame only. The sample consists of about 180,000 clones, roughly nine tenths of them appearing once. This CDR3 is 15 amino acids long. Germline V lookup: CDR1 SGHVS, CDR2 FQNEAQ. The V gene end was trimmed by 2 bases and the J gene end by 7 bases; junction bases not matched to a gene: 7. The TCR comes from a man aged 18-30 years who had recovered from COVID-19. V and J are TRBV7-8 and TRBJ1-2, with 10 bases matching TRBD1. The sample taken for sequencing was peripheral blood. The CDR3 DNA is TGTGCCAGCAGCTTACTCACCCGGGACAGGGGTGGCTACACCTTC. As protein: CASSLLTRDRGGYTF.